This T cell receptor (beta chain) was recovered during a study of human T cells and chemical hapten exposure. Findings and caveats of the study: Having alopecia, the donors may differ immunologically from healthy people. Counts of TCRs above 1 in 1000 frequency stayed unchanged with DPC sensitization.

Time point reported: patch test 2, 6 weeks after DPC sensitization. As to treatment: therapeutic diphenylcyclopropenone sensitization with weekly scalp DPC. Each CDR3 protein gets one entry after TCRdb re-called the RACE reads with MiXCR. In the table there are around 130,000 distinct CDR3 sequences, 12% of which are singletons. This clonotype was seen ten or more times. The antigen is unknown. At one end, the junction sequence differs from germline, possibly due to a read error. There are 15 residues in the CDR3. Germline-derived CDR1 and CDR2 are MNHEY and SMNVEV (reference sequence). The rearrangement links TRBV27 to TRBJ2-7; D is unclear. This TCR was recovered from a woman between 50 and 59 years old with alopecia areata. Some clones in this sample may be carry-over from other donors' samples. This specimen consisted of whole blood, obtained in connection with sensitization to the hapten diphenylcyclopropenone (DPC). The CDR3 nucleotides are TGTGCCAGCACTTCCTTAGGCGATCCCTCCAACGAGCAGTACTTC. This translates into CASTSLGDPSNEQYF.